Listed below are T cell receptor beta chains from one sample, sequenced in a study of early T cells in non-severe SARS-CoV-2 infection. Via MiXCR, TCRdb re-called the 5' RACE reads, giving one row per CDR3 protein. This sample has roughly 58,000 distinct CDR3 sequences, with roughly 6.2% found just once. The source material was whole blood. The receptors were gathered from an adult who was a healthcare worker with PCR-confirmed SARS-CoV-2 infection or an uninfected control (not recorded which). Each CDR3 is given with its conserved first and last residue. Fields, in order: J gene, clone size, V gene, D gene, CDR3 DNA, CDR3 protein. The D gene is left open where the match is weak. Size is stated for part of the rows, as once, few or many counts, or as a class when the clone is expanded.

>TRBJ1-2|few|TRBV9|-
TGTGCCAGCAGCGTAGTCACAGGGATCAACTATGGCTACACCTTC
CASSVVTGINYGYTF
>TRBJ2-7|many|TRBV12-3/TRBV12-4|-
TGTGCCAGCAGACAAACAGGGTATTCAACCTACGAGCAGTACTTC
CASRQTGYSTYEQYF
>TRBJ1-2|many|TRBV4-3|TRBD1
TGCGCCAGCAGCCGGACAGGGGACCCTTTCTATGGCTACACCTTC
CASSRTGDPFYGYTF
>TRBJ2-5|-|TRBV7-2|-
TGTGCCAGCAACAGGGGGAGCGGGATGGAAAAGACCCAGTACTTC
CASNRGSGMEKTQYF
>TRBJ1-6|many|TRBV15|-
TGTGCCACCAGTTCTCTAGGGGGACCCCTCCACTTT
CATSSLGGPLHF
>TRBJ2-1|many|TRBV5-1|TRBD1
TGCGCCAGCAGCTTAGGACAGGGCGGCGGTGAGCAGTTCTTC
CASSLGQGGGEQFF
>TRBJ2-7|-|TRBV6-5|-
TGTGCCAGCAGTTACCAAAGAAGCTCCTACGAGCAGTACTTC
CASSYQRSSYEQYF
>TRBJ1-2|-|TRBV11-2|-
TGTGCCAGCAGCTTTTCGGGGGGCAGCGGCTACACCTTC
CASSFSGGSGYTF
>TRBJ1-6|many|TRBV12-3/TRBV12-4|TRBD1
TGTGCCAGCAGCCGGACTGGACAGGCGAGCTCCTATAATTCACCCCTCCACTTT
CASSRTGQASSYNSPLHF
>TRBJ2-5|many|TRBV4-1|-
TGCGCCAGCAGCTCAGCTCGATTATCGGAGAGACAAGAGACCCAGTACTTC
CASSSARLSERQETQYF
>TRBJ2-1|-|TRBV5-4|TRBD1
TGTGCCAGCAGCTTGGGACAGGGATCGACAAGCGAGCAGTTCTTC
CASSLGQGSTSEQFF
>TRBJ2-5|many|TRBV28|TRBD2
TGTGCCAGCAGTTTTGAGGGGACTAATCAAGAGACCCAGTACTTC
CASSFEGTNQETQYF
>TRBJ1-2|many|TRBV6-2/TRBV6-3|-
TGTGCCAGCAGTTCAGGTGACTATGGCTACACCTTC
CASSSGDYGYTF
>TRBJ1-4|many|TRBV20-1|-
TGCAGTGCCCCTACCGGGACTAGGGGTGAAAAACTGTTTTTT
CSAPTGTRGEKLFF
>TRBJ1-5|many|TRBV6-2/TRBV6-3|-
TGTGCCAGCAGTTACGGGAGTTTTAGCAATCAGCCCCAGCATTTT
CASSYGSFSNQPQHF
>TRBJ1-1|many|TRBV4-3|TRBD1
TGCGCCAGCAGCCAAGACCGAATTAGGACAGGGGGGACTGAAGCTTTCTTT
CASSQDRIRTGGTEAFF
>TRBJ2-5|many|TRBV12-3/TRBV12-4|-
TGTGCCAGCAGTCGCGGCAGCTTGCAGGAGACCCAGTACTTC
CASSRGSLQETQYF
>TRBJ2-7|few|TRBV3-1|-
TGTGCCAGCAGCCACGACGGGACCGAGAGCTCCTACGAGCAGTACTTC
CASSHDGTESSYEQYF
>TRBJ2-1|many|TRBV20-1|-
TGCAGTGCTAGAGTGGCTACCGCCCCCAATGAGCAGTTCTTC
CSARVATAPNEQFF
>TRBJ2-7|few|TRBV5-6|TRBD1
TGTGCCAGCAGCCGGGACAGGGTGGGCGAGCAGTACTTC
CASSRDRVGEQYF
>TRBJ2-7|many|TRBV18|-
TGTGCCAGCTCAGATAACGGGCCCGCACCGTACTTC
CASSDNGPAPYF
>TRBJ1-3|many|TRBV7-2|TRBD1
TGTGCCAGCAGCATACAGGGGTCCCCTGGAAACACCATATATTTT
CASSIQGSPGNTIYF
>TRBJ2-6|many|TRBV12-3/TRBV12-4|TRBD1
TGTGCCAGCGGTCTGTCTTCAGGGGGTGACTCTGGGGCCAACGTCCTGACTTTC
CASGLSSGGDSGANVLTF
>TRBJ2-1|many|TRBV27|TRBD1
TGTGCCAGCAGTCCTCCGGGACAGTACAATGAGCAGTTCTTC
CASSPPGQYNEQFF
>TRBJ1-1|few|TRBV29-1|TRBD1
TGCAGCGTTCAATCCCGGACAGGGGGCACTGAAGCTTTCTTT
CSVQSRTGGTEAFF
>TRBJ2-3|few|TRBV5-1|TRBD2
TGCGCCAGCAGCACCCGGGATAGCGGGGGCACCACAGATACGCAGTATTTT
CASSTRDSGGTTDTQYF